This is a list of T cell receptor beta chains from one sample in a study of blood T cells in healthy people across ages. TCRdb itself ran the 5' RACE reads through MiXCR, one entry per CDR3 protein. The table records fewer than 2 million distinct CDR3 sequences, around 40% of them present only once. Sequenced material: blood. Receptors were obtained from a human donor in good health. Both conserved end residues are trimmed from each CDR3. The order of the fields is clone size, V gene, CDR3 protein. Some rows have no size entry. The others give once, few or many, or a class for an expanded clone.

>few|TRBV7-2
ASSPYLDRVGYGYT
>few|TRBV11-1
ASRKATGVYEQY
>-|TRBV6-2/TRBV6-3
ASSNSGFPGANVLT
>-|TRBV12-3/TRBV12-4
ASSHTNSEQF
>-|TRBV7-2
ASSPLPVRRKYNEQY
>many|TRBV6-2/TRBV6-3
ASNDLAYEQY
>-|TRBV20-1
SARALSGGQETRY
>-|TRBV5-5
ASSFPSFNFTRGRNYGYT
>-|TRBV6-5
ASSYVDRVGEKLF
>few|TRBV13
ASSLDRGFEQY
>few|TRBV29-1
SVENGYNEQY
>few|TRBV5-5
ASSALTSGEETQY
>-|TRBV3-1
ASSQVKGRHNEQF
>-|TRBV6-5
ASSRTGHLGYT
>few|TRBV4-2
ASSQDTRAGWPFYGYT
>few|TRBV6-6
ASSLVLAKQGEQY
>-|TRBV11-3
ASSLGPAPPYEQY
>-|TRBV12-3/TRBV12-4
ASSLYTSEAF
>few|TRBV12-3/TRBV12-4
ASSLWDSHRETQY
>-|TRBV7-8
ASSLVVFAQIPTDTQY
>few|TRBV28
ASSPWTGSQYEQY
>-|TRBV5-6
ASSFLLAGGSGADTQY
>-|TRBV10-3
AISERGGGTANQETQY
>few|TRBV2
ASSESPGPVTREQY
>-|TRBV12-3/TRBV12-4
ASSFLREKEQF
>few|TRBV6-1
ASSRRQGISSGANVLT
>many|TRBV28
ASSSRVYGYT
>-|TRBV12-3/TRBV12-4
ASSTTMVLRAGELF
>-|TRBV11-2
ASSSNYGGDNEQF
>-|TRBV6-6
ASSFPTGLNQPQH
>-|TRBV14
ASSSSKNSPLH
>few|TRBV20-1
SARIGGYT
>many|TRBV6-6
ASSDNTGAQF
>-|TRBV7-2
ASRPQGAHNEQY
>-|TRBV5-6
ASTKRGLSGGTQY
>-|TRBV20-1
SARHLGTSTDTQY
>few|TRBV15
ATSREPDASTDTQY
>-|TRBV6-5
ASSRAGAIYEQY
>-|TRBV5-1
ASSSGQIEAF
>-|TRBV5-1
ASSWKNGAGPGETQY
>-|TRBV20-1
SARGDRVGGRQPQH
>-|TRBV28
ASSNRGGSNQPQH
>-|TRBV9
ASSVNPGQGDRNGQF
>many|TRBV5-5
ASSLDLGREQY
>few|TRBV6-2/TRBV6-3
ASALGTEAF
>few|TRBV5-5
ASSLFVIRDGDYGYT
>-|TRBV12-3/TRBV12-4
ASSWAKHSTEQY
>-|TRBV20-1
SASYGTGHNEQF